The 20 T cell receptor beta chains presented below share a single source sample, sequenced in a study of cytomegalovirus exposure and HLA in healthy donors. The PCR contained 60 Vbeta and 13 Jbeta primers. Data came from immunoSEQ multiplex PCR; TCRdb stores just in-frame clones and leaves some out. The table records 140,000 to 150,000 clones, around 78% of them present only once. The material sequenced was PBMCs. The source of these receptors is a woman aged 18-35 years in good health and CMV-seropositive.

The genes are TRBV6-6 and TRBJ2-5; 11 nucleotides match TRBD2. The CDR3 totals 16 residues. V was clipped by 0 bases and J by 2 bases; unmatched bases: 2. The germline V gene has CDR1 MNHNY and CDR2 SVGAGI (reference sequence). CDR3 in amino acids: CASSYSTSGAQETQYF. The CDR3 DNA sequence: TGTGCCAGCAGTTACTCGACTAGCGGGGCACAAGAGACCCAGTACTTC.

The chain combines TRBV5-1 with TRBJ1-1, with TRBD1 identical over 7 bases. Germline V gene data show CDR1 as SGHRS and CDR2 as YFSETQ. The V and J ends lost 4 bases and 5 bases, in that order; junction bases with no gene match: 14. The CDR3 contains 16 residues. In DNA form, the CDR3 reads TGCGCCAGCAGCGAAACCGCAGGGGGAGGTTTTACTGAAGCTTTCTTT. Translation: CASSETAGGGFTEAFF.

The V gene is TRBV27, the J gene TRBJ2-1; 8 bases are shared with TRBD1. CDR1 is MNHEY, CDR2 SMNVEV, per germline (reference sequence). CDR3 length equals 13 residues. V lost 3 bases, J lost 6 bases, and 1 base stayed unmatched. The CDR3 DNA reads as TGTGCCAGCAGTTTTGGGACAGGCAATGAGCAGTTCTTC. It is translated as CASSFGTGNEQFF.

This chain uses TRBV2 with TRBJ2-2, with D possibly matching TRBD2 (7 bases). CDR1 and CDR2 from the germline V gene are SNHLY and FYNNEI. There are 21 residues in the CDR3. Trimming removed 4 bases from V and 0 bases from J, with 27 bases in between. The CDR3 is CASSGAPGASGAFANTGELFF. CDR3 coding DNA: TGTGCCAGCAGTGGCGCCCCAGGGGCTAGCGGTGCGTTCGCGAACACCGGGGAGCTGTTTTTT.

This clone was picked up one time. This chain uses TRBV7-9 with TRBJ2-7, with D hard to call. CDR3 length: 11 residues. In germline, CDR1 is SEHNR, CDR2 FQNEAQ (reference sequence). V was trimmed by 4 bases and J by 2 bases, leaving 3 bases between them. The CDR3 protein is CASSSTYEQYF. The CDR3 bases are TGTGCCAGCAGCTCTACCTACGAGCAGTACTTC. The full variable domain, its missing parts supplied by reference TRBV7-9 and TRBJ2-7, is DTGVSQNPRHKITKRGQNVTFRCDPISEHNRLYWYRQTLGQGPEFLTYFQNEAQLEKSRLLSDRFSAERPKGSFSTLEIQRTEQGDSAMYLCASSSTYEQYFGPGTRLTVT.

V is TRBV5-1 and J is TRBJ1-1, with 8 nucleotides matching TRBD1. The CDR3 covers 18 residues. Germline CDR1 reads SGHRS; CDR2 reads YFSETQ. The V and J ends lost 7 bases and 4 bases, in that order; junction bases with no gene match: 21. This CDR3 is CASGVIPGTQGVGTEAFF. Written as DNA, the CDR3 is TGCGCCAGCGGAGTAATACCCGGGACACAGGGGGTTGGCACTGAAGCTTTCTTT.

The genes are TRBV10-3 and TRBJ2-7, with D perhaps TRBD1 (6 bases). CDR3 length equals 14 residues. V lost 2 bases to trimming and J lost 2 bases, with 10 bases between them. Germline values: CDR1 ENHRY, CDR2 SYGVKD. CDR3 nucleotides: TGTGCCATCAGTGAGCCCAGGGGTACCTACGAGCAGTACTTC. This codes for CAISEPRGTYEQYF.

This clone was seen only a few times. V is TRBV6-6 and J is TRBJ2-3, with 8 bases lining up with TRBD2. V shed 5 bases and J 2 bases; nucleotides not matched to a gene: 6. Germline values: CDR1 MNHNY, CDR2 SVGAGI (reference sequence). The CDR3 covers 15 residues. The CDR3: CASSPGLGTTDTQYF. In DNA, the CDR3 is TGTGCCAGCAGTCCGGGACTAGGAACCACAGATACGCAGTATTTT.

The chain combines TRBV4-3 with TRBJ1-1; the D is unclear. The length of the CDR3 is 15 residues. Germline V lookup: CDR1 LGHNA, CDR2 YSLEER. The V and J ends lost 1 base and 0 bases respectively, with 9 bases between them. This CDR3 is CASSQVVVMNTEAFF. CDR3 in DNA: TGCGCCAGCAGCCAAGTCGTAGTAATGAACACTGAAGCTTTCTTT.

This clone was seen more than once but under ten times. The J gene is TRBJ1-1, the V gene TRBV6-1; tentatively, D is TRBD1 (5 bases). Looked up from germline, CDR1 is MNHNS and CDR2 is SASEGT. V was pared by 8 bases and J by 8 bases, with 18 bases between. This CDR3 has 13 amino acids. CDR3 loop: CASLGGVGQEAFF. The CDR3 coding sequence is TGTGCCAGCCTGGGGGGAGTAGGCCAAGAAGCTTTCTTT.

The rearrangement joins TRBV28 to TRBJ1-5; possible D gene TRBD1, 6 bases. Trimming took off 10 bases at V and 1 base at J, with 17 bases between the two ends. The CDR3 spans 15 residues. Looked up from germline, CDR1 is MDHEN and CDR2 is SYDVKM. CDR3 in amino acids: CATEGGAGSNQPQHF. CDR3 sequence (DNA): TGTGCCACCGAAGGGGGGGCCGGGAGCAATCAGCCCCAGCATTTT.

The J gene is TRBJ2-5, the V gene TRBV10-3; 9 nucleotides align to TRBD2. CDR1 is ENHRY, CDR2 SYGVKD, per germline. The V segment lost 6 bases and the J segment 0 bases; nucleotides outside the gene matches: 5. The CDR3 contains 15 residues. The CDR3 loop reads CAIRGSGGNQETQYF. The CDR3 DNA reads as TGTGCCATCAGGGGTAGCGGGGGAAACCAAGAGACCCAGTACTTC.

The DNA for the CDR3 is TGTGCCAGCAGCCCCGGCGGGGCCAATTCACCCCTCCACTTT. This translates into CASSPGGANSPLHF. This sequence joins TRBV28 and TRBJ1-6; maybe TRBD1 (5 bases). This CDR3 is built from 14 residues. Germline assignment: CDR1 MDHEN and CDR2 SYDVKM. With 6 bases removed from V and 7 bases from J, the gap between germline ends came to 13 bases.

The V and J genes are TRBV28 and TRBJ2-7, with D perhaps TRBD2 (5 bases). The CDR3 extends over 13 amino acids. In germline, CDR1 is MDHEN, CDR2 SYDVKM. The ends were cut back, 3 bases at V and 7 bases at J, with 13 bases in the middle. CDR3 sequence (DNA): TGTGCCAGCAGTTTTGGGTTTGGAGGAGAGCAGTACTTC. It encodes CASSFGFGGEQYF.

The chain joins TRBV7-2 to TRBJ1-5, with a possible D match to TRBD1 (5 bases). The CDR3 runs to 16 residues. V was clipped by 6 bases and J by 3 bases, with 18 bases between them. Germline CDR1 is SGHTA and CDR2 is FQGNSA. CDR3 sequence reads: CASRSGERGANQPQHF. CDR3 nucleotides: TGTGCCAGCAGGTCTGGGGAACGTGGGGCCAATCAGCCCCAGCATTTT.

The rearrangement joins TRBV6-1 to TRBJ1-1; D not resolved. Germline CDR1 and CDR2: MNHNS and SASEGT. Trimming stripped 5 bases from V and 9 bases from J, with 10 bases between. The CDR3 covers 11 residues. The CDR3 here is CASSMRTKAFF. The CDR3 DNA is TGTGCCAGCAGTATGCGAACGAAAGCTTTCTTT.

The chain joins TRBV29-1 to TRBJ1-5, with D unresolved. CDR3 size: 14 residues. Germline V gene sequence: CDR1 SQVTM, CDR2 ANQGSEA. Trimming left V 5 bases short and J 7 bases short, with 18 bases between. CDR3 DNA sequence: TGCAGCGTTTCCGTCAGTGCTTCTTTCCAGCCCCAGCATTTT. Amino acids: CSVSVSASFQPQHF.

The chain joins TRBV5-1 to TRBJ2-1; 14 positions agree with TRBD2. This CDR3 has 18 residues. Trimming took 4 bases from V and 0 from J; bases not matched to a gene: 6. Germline CDR1 is SGHRS and CDR2 is YFSETQ. The CDR3 sequence: CASSKRTSGGSSYNEQFF. DNA of the CDR3: TGCGCCAGCAGCAAACGGACTAGCGGGGGGAGCTCCTACAATGAGCAGTTCTTC.

The chain is built from TRBV7-2 and TRBJ2-7, with 9 positions matching TRBD1. The CDR3 is 15 amino acids. The V gene end was trimmed by 3 bases and the J gene end by 2 bases; junction bases not matched to a gene: 5. Per germline, CDR1 SGHTA and CDR2 FQGNSA. CDR3 coding DNA: TGTGCCAGCAGCTTGGTGGGACAGGGCACCTACGAGCAGTACTTC. The encoded protein is CASSLVGQGTYEQYF.

The chain is built from TRBV18 and TRBJ1-3, with 9 bases that match TRBD1. CDR1 is KGHSH, CDR2 LQKENI, per germline. The CDR3 extends over 16 amino acids. The V gene end was trimmed by 3 bases and the J gene end by 6 bases; junction bases not matched to a gene: 9. The CDR3 DNA reads TGTGCCAGCTCACCGGTTGGCGGACAGGGGAAAAACACCATATATTTT. Translation gives CASSPVGGQGKNTIYF.